Listed below are T cell receptor beta chains from one sample, sequenced in a study of cytomegalovirus exposure and HLA in healthy donors. TCRdb keeps only in-frame clones here, not all; method: immunoSEQ multiplex PCR. Seen in this sample are about 200,000 clones; the ten most common clones hold 6.5%. The sequenced sample was PBMCs. The source of these receptors is a man aged 30 to 39 in good health and CMV-seronegative. Both conserved end residues are part of each CDR3. The D gene is left open where the match is weak.

CDR3 DNA,CDR3 protein,CDR3 length,D gene,J gene,V gene
TGTGCTAGTGGCTCTAATCTCCAGCCCCAGCATTTT,CASGSNLQPQHF,12,NA,TRBJ1-5,TRBV12-5
TGCGCCAGCAGCCAATCAACATCCCTAGACTACGAGCAGTACTTC,CASSQSTSLDYEQYF,15,NA,TRBJ2-7,TRBV5-1
TGTGCCAGCAGCCCTGGCGGTAGGACTCCGAACACCGGGGAGCTGTTTTTT,CASSPGGRTPNTGELFF,17,NA,TRBJ2-2,TRBV5-4
TGTGCCAGCAGCTCACCGGGGGGTTCAGGGCCAATGAACACTGAAGCTTTCTTT,CASSSPGGSGPMNTEAFF,18,NA,TRBJ1-1,TRBV7-9
TGTGCCAGCTCACCACCGGCAGGGAATAGAGAGACCCAGTACTTC,CASSPPAGNRETQYF,15,NA,TRBJ2-5,TRBV18
TGTGCCAGCAGCGTACGAGATAAGACAGATACGCAGTATTTT,CASSVRDKTDTQYF,14,NA,TRBJ2-3,TRBV9
TGTGCCAGCAGCACCCCCCCGACAGGGTGGGTTGAAAAACTGTTTTTT,CASSTPPTGWVEKLFF,16,TRBD1,TRBJ1-4,TRBV6-6
TGTGCCAGTAGTATGACAGGTGGAGAGACCCAGTACTTC,CASSMTGGETQYF,13,NA,TRBJ2-5,TRBV19
TGCAGCGTTGAGACAGGGACATACGGCTACACCTTC,CSVETGTYGYTF,12,TRBD1,TRBJ1-2,TRBV29-1
TGTGCCAGCAGTGACATAGCGGGGATAGGCACAGATACGCAGTATTTT,CASSDIAGIGTDTQYF,16,TRBD2,TRBJ2-3,TRBV25-1
TGCGCCAGCAGCTTGTCCGGGACAGGGGACGAAAAACTGTTTTTT,CASSLSGTGDEKLFF,15,TRBD1,TRBJ1-4,TRBV5-1
TGCGCCAGCAGCTTAGACGACAGGGGCGCCGGGCAGTACTTC,CASSLDDRGAGQYF,14,TRBD1,TRBJ2-7,TRBV5-1
TGTGCCAGCAGCGTAGCGGGTGGGTTTAATGAAAAACTGTTTTTT,CASSVAGGFNEKLFF,15,NA,TRBJ1-4,TRBV9
TGTGCCAGCAGCTTAGCGCTCTTCCAAACTAGCGAGTTAACCCAGTACTTC,CASSLALFQTSELTQYF,17,TRBD2,TRBJ2-5,TRBV7-6
TGCGCCAGCAGCCAAGGACAGGGGAATCGAGCTTTCTTT,CASSQGQGNRAFF,13,TRBD1,TRBJ1-1,TRBV4-3
TGTGCCAGCAGCTTGAGGTTGGTGACTAGCGGCGGAGATACGCAGTATTTT,CASSLRLVTSGGDTQYF,17,TRBD2,TRBJ2-3,TRBV5-6
TGTGCCAGCAGCCTTTGGACAGAGAACACCGGGGAGCTGTTTTTT,CASSLWTENTGELFF,15,NA,TRBJ2-2,TRBV27
TGCGCCAGCAGCCTAAACCCTGGGGGGATTCGTGGCTACACCTTC,CASSLNPGGIRGYTF,15,NA,TRBJ1-2,TRBV4-3
TGTGCCAGCAGTTTATCGCCAGGGACAGGATCAACGTCCTACGAGCAGTACTTC,CASSLSPGTGSTSYEQYF,18,TRBD1,TRBJ2-7,TRBV27
TGTGCCAGCAGTTTTCGACAGGGCCCTTTCAATCAGCCCCAGCATTTT,CASSFRQGPFNQPQHF,16,TRBD1,TRBJ1-5,TRBV28
TGCGCCAGCAGCTCGACAGGGGCGGCTGAAAAACTGTTTTTT,CASSSTGAAEKLFF,14,TRBD1,TRBJ1-4,TRBV5-1
TGTGCCAGCAGTGAAGCAGTCGGGACACCTAATTCACCCCTCCACTTT,CASSEAVGTPNSPLHF,16,NA,TRBJ1-6,TRBV6-1
TGTGCCAGTAGTATAGGACTAGCGGGAGCAGAGACCCAGTACTTC,CASSIGLAGAETQYF,15,TRBD2,TRBJ2-5,TRBV19
TGTGCCAGTAGTCCAGACAGGGGAAACACTGAAGCTTTCTTT,CASSPDRGNTEAFF,14,TRBD1,TRBJ1-1,TRBV19
TGTGCCAGCAGCCCGATCCAGGGCGATCCAGATACGCAGTATTTT,CASSPIQGDPDTQYF,15,NA,TRBJ2-3,TRBV14
TGTGCCAGCAGTGAAAGGAGGGCAGGGGGTTCAGAGACCCAGTACTTC,CASSERRAGGSETQYF,16,NA,TRBJ2-5,TRBV2
TGTGCCAGTAGGGGGGGGCAATACAATGAGCAGTTCTTC,CASRGGQYNEQFF,13,NA,TRBJ2-1,TRBV19
TGCAGCGTAAGACCCGGGACAGCCGACCAGAACACTGAAGCTTTCTTT,CSVRPGTADQNTEAFF,16,TRBD1,TRBJ1-1,TRBV29-1
TGCGCCAGCAGCTTTGGGACAGGGGGCACAGATACGCAGTATTTT,CASSFGTGGTDTQYF,15,TRBD1,TRBJ2-3,TRBV5-1
TGTGCCAGCAGCCAGCCGGTCAGGGTTCGGGGGGAGCTGTTTTTT,CASSQPVRVRGELFF,15,NA,TRBJ2-2,TRBV11-2
TGTGCCAGCAGTTTATCCTCCGGGACTAGCGGATACAATGAGCAGTTCTTC,CASSLSSGTSGYNEQFF,17,TRBD2,TRBJ2-1,TRBV28
TGTGCCTGGAGTGACCTCGGGGAGCAGCCCCAGCATTTT,CAWSDLGEQPQHF,13,NA,TRBJ1-5,TRBV30
TGTGCCAGCAGCCAGGCTAATGAGCAGTTCTTC,CASSQANEQFF,11,NA,TRBJ2-1,TRBV14